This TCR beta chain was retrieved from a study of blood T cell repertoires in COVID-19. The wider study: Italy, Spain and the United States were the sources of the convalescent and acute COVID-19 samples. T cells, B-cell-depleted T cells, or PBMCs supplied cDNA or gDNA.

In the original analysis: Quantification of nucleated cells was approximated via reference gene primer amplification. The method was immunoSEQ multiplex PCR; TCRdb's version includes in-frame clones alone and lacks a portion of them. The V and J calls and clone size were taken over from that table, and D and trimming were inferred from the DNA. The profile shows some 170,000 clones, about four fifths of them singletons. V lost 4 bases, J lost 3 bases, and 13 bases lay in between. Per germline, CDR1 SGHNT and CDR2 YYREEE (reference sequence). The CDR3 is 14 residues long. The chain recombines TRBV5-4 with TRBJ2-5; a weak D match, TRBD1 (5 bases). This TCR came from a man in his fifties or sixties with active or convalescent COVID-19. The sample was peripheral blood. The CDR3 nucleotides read TGTGCCAGCAGCCCCGCCCCCAGGGAAGAGACCCAGTACTTC. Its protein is CASSPAPREETQYF.